This T cell receptor beta chain was retrieved from a study of blood T cell repertoires in COVID-19. Profiling relied on immunoSEQ multiplex PCR, and the TCRdb table lists in-frame clones only, not all of them. The data hold 230,000 or so clones, with roughly 88% observed a single time. In germline, CDR1 is LGHNA, CDR2 YSLEER. CDR3 length equals 15 residues. V was trimmed by 0 bases and J by 15 bases, leaving 20 bases between them. This receptor was obtained from a woman aged 40 to 50 with acute COVID-19. The rearrangement links TRBV4-3 to TRBJ1-4, with D tentatively TRBD1 (6 bases). Material for sequencing was PBMCs or T cells enriched from blood (not recorded which). This CDR3 reads CASSQDEQGRSTVFF. In DNA form, the CDR3 reads TGCGCCAGCAGCCAAGATGAACAGGGCCGGAGCACTGTGTTTTTT.